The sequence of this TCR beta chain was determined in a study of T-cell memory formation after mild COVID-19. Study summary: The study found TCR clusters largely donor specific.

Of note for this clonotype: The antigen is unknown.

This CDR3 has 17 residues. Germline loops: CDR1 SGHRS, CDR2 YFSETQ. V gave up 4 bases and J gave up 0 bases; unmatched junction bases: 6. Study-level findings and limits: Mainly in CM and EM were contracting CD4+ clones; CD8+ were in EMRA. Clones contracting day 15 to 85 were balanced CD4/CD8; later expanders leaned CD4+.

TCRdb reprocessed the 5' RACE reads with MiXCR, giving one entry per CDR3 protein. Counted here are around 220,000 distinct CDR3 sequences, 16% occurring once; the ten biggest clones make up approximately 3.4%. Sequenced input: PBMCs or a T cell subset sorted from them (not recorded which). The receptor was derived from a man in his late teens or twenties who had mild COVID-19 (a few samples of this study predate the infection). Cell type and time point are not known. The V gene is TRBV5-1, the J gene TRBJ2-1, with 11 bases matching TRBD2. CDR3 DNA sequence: TGCGCCAGCAGCCCGGGGGGACTAGCGGCCTCCTACAATGAGCAGTTCTTC. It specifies CASSPGGLAASYNEQFF.